These 27 T cell receptor beta chains came from one sample sequenced in a study of somatic mutations in cytotoxic T cells in rheumatoid arthritis. Profiled with immunoSEQ multiplex PCR; TCRdb holds only in-frame clones, not every one. The sample has about 11,000 clones, roughly 70% seen once. The sequenced sample was CD8+ T cells sorted from blood. These receptors originate from a man in his 70s in good health.

The J gene is TRBJ2-2, the V gene TRBV4-3; 9 bases match TRBD1. This CDR3 comprises 19 residues. V lost 1 base to trimming and J lost 0 bases; unmatched junction nucleotides: 9. The germline V gene encodes CDR1 LGHNA and CDR2 YSLEER. For the CDR3, the DNA is TGCGCCAGCAGCCAAGCCTCGGACAGGGGCCGAACGAACACCGGGGAGCTGTTTTTT. Translation gives CASSQASDRGRTNTGELFF.

This clone was seen only once. The J gene is TRBJ1-2, the V gene TRBV11-1; TRBD1 matches 8 bases. There are 13 residues in the CDR3. Per the germline V gene, CDR1 is SGHAT and CDR2 is FQDESV (reference sequence). V lost 5 bases to trimming and J lost 8 bases; unmatched junction nucleotides: 7. In DNA form, the CDR3 reads TGTGCCAGCAGCGATCAGGGGGCGGAAGGCTACACCTTC. Protein: CASSDQGAEGYTF.

This chain connects TRBV13 to TRBJ2-2, with D unclear. The CDR3 consists of 12 residues. Trimming pared 5 bases from V and 8 bases from J, leaving 9 bases between. Germline lookup yields CDR1 PRHDT and CDR2 FYEKMQ (reference sequence). The CDR3 protein is CASSLSQGELFF. Written as DNA, the CDR3 is TGTGCCAGCAGCCTCAGCCAGGGGGAGCTGTTTTTT.

This rearrangement joins TRBV29-1 to TRBJ1-1; D ambiguous. The CDR3 consists of 13 residues. V lost 2 bases and J 5 bases, leaving 12 bases between the germline ends. Germline V CDR1 and CDR2: SQVTM, ANQGSEA. The CDR3 DNA is TGCAGCGTTGAACACCGTGAGAGGACTGAAGCTTTCTTT. Translation gives CSVEHRERTEAFF. The whole variable domain, remainder taken from reference TRBV29-1 and TRBJ1-1, is SAVISQKPSRDICQRGTSLTIQCQVDSQVTMMFWYRQQPGQSLTLIATANQGSEATYESGFVIDKFPISRPNLTFSTLTVSNMSPEDSSIYLCSVEHRERTEAFFGQGTRLTVV.

CDR3 sequence: CASSYSSYNEQFF. The CDR3 region has the DNA TGTGCCAGCAGTTACTCGTCCTACAATGAGCAGTTCTTC. V is TRBV6-5 and J is TRBJ2-1; the D is unclear. Germline assignment: CDR1 MNHEY and CDR2 SVGAGI. V was clipped by 0 bases and J by 1 base, with 1 base between them. This CDR3 contains 13 residues.

The chain couples TRBV19 to TRBJ2-3, with D possibly matching TRBD2 (5 bases). Germline V gene data show CDR1 as LNHDA and CDR2 as SQIVND (reference sequence). V was cut by 3 bases and J by 2 bases, with 12 bases left in between. This CDR3 has 15 residues. The CDR3 DNA is TGTGCCAGTAGTATGGGAGTCCCTCTCACAGATACGCAGTATTTT. This gives the protein CASSMGVPLTDTQYF. The entire variable domain, with the rest obtained from reference TRBV19 and TRBJ2-3, is as follows: DGGITQSPKYLFRKEGQNVTLSCEQNLNHDAMYWYRQDPGQGLRLIYYSQIVNDFQKGDIAEGYSVSREKKESFPLTVTSAQKNPTAFYLCASSMGVPLTDTQYFGPGTRLTVL.

V gene TRBV7-2 combines with J gene TRBJ2-3; D is possibly TRBD2 (5 bases). V lost 4 bases, J lost 2 bases, and 13 bases lay in between. The CDR3 runs 15 residues. Germline values: CDR1 SGHTA, CDR2 FQGNSA. In DNA, the CDR3 is TGTGCCAGCAGCTCGCTCCGGGGATCCACAGATACGCAGTATTTT. It encodes CASSSLRGSTDTQYF. Full variable domain (missing parts from reference TRBV7-2 and TRBJ2-3): GAGVSQSPSNKVTEKGKDVELRCDPISGHTALYWYRQSLGQGLEFLIYFQGNSAPDKSGLPSDRFSAERTGGSVSTLTIQRTQQEDSAVYLCASSSLRGSTDTQYFGPGTRLTVL.

The chain links TRBV5-1 to TRBJ2-7; 8 bases are shared with TRBD2. J lost 3 bases, V lost 2 bases, and 7 bases had no gene match. The CDR3 contains 15 residues. Germline assignment: CDR1 SGHRS and CDR2 YFSETQ. The CDR3 loop is CASSLAGTRHYEQYF. The CDR3 DNA sequence: TGCGCCAGCAGCTTAGCCGGGACTAGGCACTACGAGCAGTACTTC.

This rearrangement joins TRBV6-4 to TRBJ2-2; no definite D call. V was shortened by 0 bases and J by 1 base, with 6 bases between the two germline ends. Germline V gene lookup returns CDR1 MRHNA and CDR2 SNTAGT. There are 15 residues in the CDR3. This CDR3 reads CASSDSGENTGELFF. The CDR3 DNA reads TGTGCCAGCAGTGACTCGGGCGAGAACACCGGGGAGCTGTTTTTT.

V usage is TRBV1 and J usage is TRBJ2-5; TRBD2 is taken as the D call from the table, unchecked against the DNA. TRBV1 is annotated as a pseudogene. The CDR3 contains 16 residues. The CDR3 DNA reads as TGCACCAGCAGCCACGCAATGACGAGCGGGAGGGCCCGGCAGTACTTC. This sequence encodes CTSSHAMTSGRARQYF.

In DNA, the CDR3 is TGTGCCAGCAGTGTTCGTATGTGGGGGGCTTTTGGGGCCAACGTCCTGACTTTC. Translating gives CASSVRMWGAFGANVLTF. The chain combines TRBV2 with TRBJ2-6; D possibly matches TRBD1 or TRBD2 (6 bases each). V lost 4 bases and J 3 bases, leaving 19 bases between the germline ends. Germline CDR1 is SNHLY and CDR2 is FYNNEI. The length of the CDR3 is 18 residues.

The CDR3 region has the DNA TGTGCCAGCAGCCCCCAGTATGGCTACACCTTC. It translates to CASSPQYGYTF. The chain employs TRBV5-5 and TRBJ1-2; D remains ambiguous. CDR1 SGHKS and CDR2 YYEKEE come from the germline V gene (reference sequence). Between the trimmed V and J ends, which lost 4 bases and 5 bases, there was a span of 6 bases. The CDR3 extends over 11 amino acids.

J is TRBJ2-7 and V is TRBV29-1; D is ambiguous. The V end lost 0 bases, the J end lost 6 bases, and 9 bases lay between the germline ends. Per germline, CDR1 SQVTM and CDR2 ANQGSEA. The CDR3 loop spans 12 amino acids. Here the CDR3 DNA reads TGCAGCGTTGAAGATGGGGTCGGCGAGCAGTACTTC. It translates to CSVEDGVGEQYF.

The CDR3 region is CASSPTRTGNTEAFF. As DNA, the CDR3 is TGTGCCAGCAGCCCAACAAGGACAGGGAACACTGAAGCTTTCTTT. The chain links TRBV9 to TRBJ1-1, with 7 bases fitting TRBD1. The J segment lost 1 base and the V segment lost 4 bases, leaving 7 bases of the junction unmatched. Germline assignment: CDR1 SGDLS and CDR2 YYNGEE. The CDR3 sequence is 15 residues long.

V and J are TRBV9 and TRBJ2-2; TRBD2 might be the D (6 bases). This CDR3 is built from 15 residues. Germline CDR1 is SGDLS and CDR2 is YYNGEE. The germline V and J ends were trimmed by 0 bases and 2 bases, with 8 bases remaining between them. For the CDR3, the DNA is TGTGCCAGCAGCGTAGCCGGGGGTAACACCGGGGAGCTGTTTTTT. This encodes CASSVAGGNTGELFF. Full variable domain (rest looked up from reference TRBV9 and TRBJ2-2): DSGVTQTPKHLITATGQRVTLRCSPRSGDLSVYWYQQSLDQGLQFLIQYYNGEERAKGNILERFSAQQFPDLHSELNLSSLELGDSALYFCASSVAGGNTGELFFGEGSRLTVL.

CDR3 coding DNA: TGTGCCAGCTGTTTAGGCAATTCAACTAATGAAAAACTGTTTTTT. This gives the protein CASCLGNSTNEKLFF. This chain connects TRBV7-9 to TRBJ1-4; D call uncertain. With 8 bases removed from V and 0 bases from J, the gap between germline ends came to 13 bases. Germline assignment: CDR1 SEHNR and CDR2 FQNEAQ (reference sequence). The CDR3 length is 15 residues.

The V and J genes are TRBV4-3 and TRBJ1-2; D is uncertain. Germline CDR1 is LGHNA and CDR2 is YSLEER. Trimming removed 1 base from V and 4 bases from J, with 10 bases in between. There are 14 residues in the CDR3. CDR3 DNA sequence: TGCGCCAGCAGCCAAGGCGTGCAGTCCTATGGCTACACCTTC. It translates to CASSQGVQSYGYTF.

The chain recombines TRBV7-8 with TRBJ2-7, with D perhaps TRBD1 (6 bases). This CDR3 spans 14 amino acids. Per the germline V gene, CDR1 is SGHVS and CDR2 is FQNEAQ. V gave up 1 base and J gave up 3 bases, with 10 bases separating them. The DNA for the CDR3 is TGTGCCAGCAGCTTAGAGGGGACAATCTACGAGCAGTACTTC. Translated, it gives CASSLEGTIYEQYF.

The gene calls are TRBV13 and TRBJ1-3; 9 bases map to TRBD1. Per the germline V gene, CDR1 is PRHDT and CDR2 is FYEKMQ (reference sequence). This CDR3 is built from 16 residues. V was clipped by 6 bases and J by 4 bases; unmatched bases: 10. CDR3 nucleotide sequence: TGTGCCAGCAGAATAACAGGGGGCTCTGACGGAAACACCATATATTTT. Translation: CASRITGGSDGNTIYF.

The chain employs TRBV13 and TRBJ2-7; D possibly matches TRBD1 or TRBD2 (5 bases each). Germline V gene sequence: CDR1 PRHDT, CDR2 FYEKMQ (reference sequence). The V end lost 5 bases, the J end lost 2 bases, and 19 bases lay between the germline ends. The CDR3 sequence is 16 residues long. CDR3 loop: CASSERTGTGTYEQYF. The CDR3 nucleotides read TGTGCCAGCAGCGAACGGACCGGGACGGGAACCTACGAGCAGTACTTC. The variable domain in full, completed from reference TRBV13 and TRBJ2-7, reads AAGVIQSPRHLIKEKRETATLKCYPIPRHDTVYWYQQGPGQDPQFLISFYEKMQSDKGSIPDRFSAQQFSDYHSELNMSSLELGDSALYFCASSERTGTGTYEQYFGPGTRLTVT.

The V gene is TRBV11-3, the J gene TRBJ2-2; D is unclear. Trimming cost V 5 bases and J 6 bases, with 13 bases left between them. The V gene's germline CDR1 is SGHNT and CDR2 YENEEA. The CDR3 length is 14 residues. This chain's CDR3 is CASSRQNKPGELFF. CDR3 in DNA: TGTGCCAGCAGCCGCCAGAACAAGCCCGGGGAGCTGTTTTTT.

The J gene is TRBJ1-3, the V gene TRBV11-2, with TRBD1 as a possible D gene (6 bases). Germline V gives CDR1 SGHAT, CDR2 FQNNGV. This CDR3 has 15 residues. Trimming left V 6 bases short and J 0 bases short, with 12 bases between. The CDR3 here is CASRSTGSSGNTIYF. CDR3 DNA sequence: TGTGCCAGCAGATCCACAGGGTCCTCTGGAAACACCATATATTTT.

V is TRBV7-2 and J is TRBJ2-1; 7 bases map to TRBD2. V was pared by 5 bases and J by 0 bases, with 10 bases of the junction left unmatched. The germline V gene encodes CDR1 SGHTA and CDR2 FQGNSA. This CDR3 has 17 amino acids. CDR3 nucleotide sequence: TGTGCCAGCAGCCACCGAGCGGGAATGAGCTCCTACAATGAGCAGTTCTTC. This sequence encodes CASSHRAGMSSYNEQFF.

By its share, this clone is medium-sized (0.01 to 0.1%). CDR3 DNA sequence: TGTGCCAGCAGCTTGAGGGGGCCAGGGGGCAGGGAGACCCAGTACTTC. Translating gives CASSLRGPGGRETQYF. This chain uses TRBV5-5 with TRBJ2-5; 8 nucleotides match TRBD1. This CDR3 has 16 residues. Germline V gene sequence: CDR1 SGHKS, CDR2 YYEKEE (reference sequence). V shed 1 base and J 5 bases; nucleotides not matched to a gene: 10.

The J gene is TRBJ1-4, the V gene TRBV14, with 9 bases matching TRBD1. The germline CDR1 and CDR2 sequences are SGHDN and FVKESK. V was pared by 6 bases and J by 6 bases, with 11 bases of the junction left unmatched. This CDR3 has 16 residues. The CDR3 nucleotides are TGTGCCAGCAGTCTAACAGGGGGCGGAAGGGATGAAAAACTGTTTTTT. It codes for CASSLTGGGRDEKLFF.

This chain links TRBV28 with TRBJ2-7, with 10 nucleotides matching TRBD2. In germline, CDR1 is MDHEN, CDR2 SYDVKM. The CDR3 runs 16 residues. Trimming at V came to 5 bases and at J to 4 bases, leaving 11 bases not matched to a gene. CDR3: CASSNHLAGVSYEQYF. CDR3 DNA sequence: TGTGCCAGCAGTAACCACCTAGCGGGAGTTAGTTACGAGCAGTACTTC.

The rearrangement uses TRBV7-9 and TRBJ2-5, with 8 bases aligning to TRBD2. V was pared by 5 bases and J by 4 bases, with 12 bases of the junction left unmatched. The germline V gene has CDR1 SEHNR and CDR2 FQNEAQ (reference sequence). The CDR3 covers 16 residues. This CDR3 reads CASSTNLGGAGETQYF. In DNA, the CDR3 is TGTGCCAGCAGCACTAACCTCGGGGGGGCGGGAGAGACCCAGTACTTC.